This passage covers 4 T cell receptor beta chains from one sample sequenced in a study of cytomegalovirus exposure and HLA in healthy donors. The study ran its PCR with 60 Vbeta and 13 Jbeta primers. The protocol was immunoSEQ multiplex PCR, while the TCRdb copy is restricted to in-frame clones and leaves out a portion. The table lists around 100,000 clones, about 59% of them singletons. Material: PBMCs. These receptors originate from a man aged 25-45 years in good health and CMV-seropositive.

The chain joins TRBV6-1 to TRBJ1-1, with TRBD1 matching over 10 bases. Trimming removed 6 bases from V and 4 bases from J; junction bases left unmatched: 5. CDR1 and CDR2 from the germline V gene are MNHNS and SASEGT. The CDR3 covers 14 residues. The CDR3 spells CASSRQGAFTEAFF. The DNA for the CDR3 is TGTGCCAGCAGCAGACAGGGGGCTTTCACTGAAGCTTTCTTT.

CDR3 protein: CASSPLRGRVGGGYTF. CDR3 nucleotide sequence: TGTGCCAGCAGCCCCCTTCGCGGCAGGGTCGGCGGTGGCTACACCTTC. This chain links TRBV11-2 with TRBJ1-2; D is possibly TRBD1 (5 bases). Germline V gives CDR1 SGHAT, CDR2 FQNNGV. This CDR3 has 16 amino acids. V shed 5 bases and J shed 7 bases, with 23 bases lying between them.

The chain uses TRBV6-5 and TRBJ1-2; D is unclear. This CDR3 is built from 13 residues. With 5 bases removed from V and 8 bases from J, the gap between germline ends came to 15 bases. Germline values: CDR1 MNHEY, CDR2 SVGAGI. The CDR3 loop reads CASSEGHQRGYTF. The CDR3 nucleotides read TGTGCCAGCAGTGAAGGCCACCAGAGGGGCTACACCTTC.

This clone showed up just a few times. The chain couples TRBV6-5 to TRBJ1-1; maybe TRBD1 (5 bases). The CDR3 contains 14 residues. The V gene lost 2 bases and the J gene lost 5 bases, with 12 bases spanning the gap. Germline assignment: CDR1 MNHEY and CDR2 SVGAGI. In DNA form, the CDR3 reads TGTGCCAGCAGTTACCAGGGCGGGGGGACTGAAGCTTTCTTT. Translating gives CASSYQGGGTEAFF.